What follows are 28 T cell receptor beta chains derived from one specimen sequenced in a study of blood T cell repertoires in COVID-19. Assay: immunoSEQ multiplex PCR; the TCRdb copy retains only in-frame clones and omits some. The data contain approximately 230,000 clones, 79% of them singletons. The sample comprised peripheral blood. These receptors were taken from a woman aged 40 to 55 with active or convalescent COVID-19.

The chain carries TRBV6-6 and TRBJ1-2; 9 positions match TRBD1. Germline trimming cut 6 bases from V and 4 bases from J; bases unmatched to any gene: 6. CDR3 length: 14 residues. From germline, CDR1 is MNHNY and CDR2 SVGAGI (reference sequence). CDR3 residues: CASRPGTGTYGYTF. CDR3 nucleotides: TGTGCCAGCAGGCCCGGGACAGGGACCTATGGCTACACCTTC.

In nucleotides, the CDR3 is TGTGCCAGCACAGCCGGGTCCAACTATGGCTACACCTTC. It specifies CASTAGSNYGYTF. This sequence joins TRBV6-5 and TRBJ1-2; D is uncertain. The length of the CDR3 is 13 residues. V shed 7 bases and J shed 2 bases, with 11 bases lying between them. Per germline, CDR1 MNHEY and CDR2 SVGAGI.

The chain couples TRBV10-3 to TRBJ1-2; 7 bases align to TRBD1. CDR3 length equals 14 residues. The germline V gene encodes CDR1 ENHRY and CDR2 SYGVKD. V lost 10 bases to trimming and J lost 8 bases; unmatched junction nucleotides: 16. CDR3 nucleotides: TGTGCCACTAGAGGGGACAGCCTAACAGGGGGCTACACCTTC. Protein product: CATRGDSLTGGYTF.

This clone was counted only a few times. V usage is TRBV11-2 and J usage is TRBJ2-1; 9 bases fit TRBD2. V gave up 1 base and J gave up 5 bases; unmatched junction bases: 6. The CDR3 sequence is 16 residues long. The germline CDR1 and CDR2 sequences are SGHAT and FQNNGV. CDR3 nucleotides: TGTGCCAGCAGCTTAGTAAGCGGGGGGACGAACAATGAGCAGTTCTTC. It is translated as CASSLVSGGTNNEQFF.

The chain recombines TRBV29-1 with TRBJ1-5; 7 bases align to TRBD1. The CDR3 runs 14 residues. Germline trimming cut 4 bases from V and 1 base from J; bases unmatched to any gene: 4. Looked up from germline, CDR1 is SQVTM and CDR2 is ANQGSEA. CDR3 DNA: TGCAGCGTTGCCGGGACAGCGAGCAATCAGCCCCAGCATTTT. It codes for CSVAGTASNQPQHF.

V gene TRBV3-1 (or the pseudogene TRBV3-2) combines with J gene TRBJ1-3; maybe TRBD1 (5 bases). CDR3 length equals 15 residues. The V gene lost 1 base and the J gene lost 3 bases, with 10 bases spanning the gap. The germline CDR1 and CDR2 sequences are LGHDT and YNNKEL (reference sequence). CDR3 region: CASSQGWGNGNTIYF. The CDR3 DNA reads TGTGCCAGCAGCCAAGGGTGGGGCAATGGAAACACCATATATTTT.

This chain joins TRBV25-1 and TRBJ2-5, with a weak D call TRBD2 (7 bases). The V gene lost 5 bases and the J gene lost 1 base, with 17 bases spanning the gap. The CDR3 spans 16 residues. The V gene's germline CDR1 is MGHDK and CDR2 SYGVNS. The CDR3 DNA is TGTGCCAGCAGTCGTTCGAGGGAGGGGGGCCAAGAGACCCAGTACTTC. It specifies CASSRSREGGQETQYF.

In its sample, this clone was seen a few times. The chain recombines TRBV3-1 (or the pseudogene TRBV3-2) with TRBJ2-3, with 7 positions matching TRBD2. Germline V gene lookup returns CDR1 LGHDT and CDR2 YNNKEL (reference sequence). After removal of 4 bases from V and 1 base from J, the junction contained 8 bases not matched to a gene. The CDR3 is made up of 16 amino acids. Here the CDR3 reads CASSRNGGFRTDTQYF. In DNA, the CDR3 is TGTGCCAGCAGCCGCAACGGGGGGTTCCGCACAGATACGCAGTATTTT.

This clone was seen only once. This sequence joins TRBV4-2 and TRBJ2-5, with TRBD2 identical over 10 bases. The length of the CDR3 is 17 residues. V was pared by 1 base and J by 4 bases, with 9 bases of the junction left unmatched. In germline, CDR1 is LGHNA, CDR2 YNFKEQ. The CDR3 DNA reads TGTGCCAGCAGCCAAGCGTGGGAGCGGGGGGGCCCAGAGACCCAGTACTTC. Translating gives CASSQAWERGGPETQYF.

This chain joins TRBV7-8 and TRBJ2-5, with D unclear. Trimming left V 4 bases short and J 2 bases short, with 14 bases between. The CDR3 loop spans 15 amino acids. The germline V gene encodes CDR1 SGHVS and CDR2 FQNEAQ. The CDR3 loop is CASSSPGLIQETQYF. In DNA, the CDR3 is TGTGCCAGCAGCTCCCCTGGGCTTATACAAGAGACCCAGTACTTC.

This sequence joins TRBV6-1 and TRBJ2-1; 10 nucleotides align to TRBD2. Germline-derived CDR1 and CDR2 are MNHNS and SASEGT. The CDR3 consists of 15 residues. V gave up 2 bases and J gave up 8 bases; unmatched junction bases: 6. Here the CDR3 DNA reads TGTGCCAGCAGTGAAAAAAGCGGGGGGGCAGATGAGCAGTTCTTC. Translating gives CASSEKSGGADEQFF.

V and J are TRBV5-1 and TRBJ2-1; 7 nucleotides agree with TRBD1. V gave up 0 bases and J gave up 4 bases; unmatched junction bases: 7. Per germline, CDR1 SGHRS and CDR2 YFSETQ. This CDR3 region has 16 residues. CDR3 sequence reads: CASSLGTGGPYNEQFF. The CDR3 region has the DNA TGCGCCAGCAGCTTGGGGACAGGTGGACCTTACAATGAGCAGTTCTTC.

The V call is TRBV7-9, the J call TRBJ1-1; D call uncertain. The germline V gene has CDR1 SEHNR and CDR2 FQNEAQ (reference sequence). Trimming left V 4 bases short and J 7 bases short, with 7 bases between. This CDR3 has 11 amino acids. CDR3 DNA sequence: TGTGCCAGCAGCTCCTCTATTGAAGCTTTCTTT. Residues: CASSSSIEAFF.

This chain joins TRBV7-2 and TRBJ1-4; 8 nucleotides line up with TRBD1. CDR3 length: 15 residues. V gave up 4 bases and J gave up 7 bases; unmatched junction bases: 8. Germline loops: CDR1 SGHTA, CDR2 FQGNSA. CDR3 in amino acids: CASSSSGGTVEKLFF. DNA of the CDR3: TGTGCCAGCAGCTCCTCAGGGGGCACGGTTGAAAAACTGTTTTTT.

This clone was seen just once. The chain joins TRBV1 to TRBJ2-3; the table's D gene call, TRBD2, was not cross checked with the DNA. TRBV1 is marked as a pseudogene. The CDR3 contains 18 residues. The CDR3 DNA follows: TGCACCAGCAGCAAAGGGGTAAGGCGGGGGCCACGGACAGATACGCAGTATTTT. Its translation: CTSSKGVRRGPRTDTQYF.

The CDR3, as DNA: TGTGCCTGGACGGGGATCGGCACCGGGGAGCTGTTTTTT. This translates into CAWTGIGTGELFF. The genes are TRBV30 and TRBJ2-2, with a weak D call TRBD2 (5 bases). Germline loops: CDR1 GTSNPN, CDR2 SVGIG (reference sequence). V was trimmed by 4 bases and J by 4 bases, leaving 10 bases between them. The CDR3 loop spans 13 amino acids.

The CDR3: CASIRQGWEQYV. The CDR3 DNA is TGTGCCAGCATCCGACAGGGTTGGGAGCAGTACGTC. The V gene is TRBV6-4, the J gene TRBJ2-7, with 7 bases identical to TRBD1. Unmatched junction bases numbered 7, after V lost 7 bases and J lost 7 bases. The CDR3 consists of 12 residues. In germline, CDR1 is MRHNA, CDR2 SNTAGT.

The chain combines TRBV6-1 with TRBJ1-2, with D possibly TRBD1 on 5 matching bases. The length of the CDR3 is 15 residues. Per the germline V gene, CDR1 is MNHNS and CDR2 is SASEGT. Trimming took 1 base from V and 0 from J, leaving 9 bases between them. This chain's CDR3 is CASSEGQNPNYGYTF. The CDR3 coding sequence is TGTGCCAGCAGTGAAGGACAGAATCCTAACTATGGCTACACCTTC.

The chain is built from TRBV5-3 and TRBJ2-1; 9 nucleotides match TRBD1. TRBV5-3 is known as an ORF, though its function is uncertain. The CDR3 runs 22 residues. After removal of 1 base from V and 0 bases from J, the junction contained 20 bases not matched to a gene. CDR3 sequence reads: CARSLRDREPGSIRSSYNEQFF. The CDR3 DNA reads as TGTGCCAGAAGCTTGCGGGACAGGGAGCCAGGCTCCATCAGGAGCTCCTACAATGAGCAGTTCTTC.

V is TRBV9 and J is TRBJ2-7; D may be TRBD2 (5 bases). CDR1 is SGDLS and CDR2 is YYNGEE in the germline V gene. V was cut by 0 bases and J by 0 bases, with 10 bases left in between. The CDR3 extends over 15 amino acids. CDR3 coding DNA: TGTGCCAGCAGCGTAGATCCGGGGAGCTCCTACGAGCAGTACTTC. Translated: CASSVDPGSSYEQYF.

The V call is TRBV19, the J call TRBJ1-2; D possibly corresponds to TRBD1 (6 bases). V shed 11 bases and J shed 2 bases, with 12 bases lying between them. The CDR3 has 12 residues. Per the germline V gene, CDR1 is LNHDA and CDR2 is SQIVND (reference sequence). The DNA for the CDR3 is TGTGCCTCCTCCGACAGGAACTATGGCTACACCTTC. Amino acid sequence: CASSDRNYGYTF.

The rearrangement links TRBV29-1 to TRBJ1-2; D ambiguous. The CDR3 contains 15 residues. CDR1 and CDR2 from the germline V gene are SQVTM and ANQGSEA. The V end lost 2 bases, the J end lost 3 bases, and 16 bases lay between the germline ends. The CDR3, as DNA: TGCAGCGTTGAACCCGCGGGCCGATCATACTATGGCTACACCTTC. The encoded protein is CSVEPAGRSYYGYTF.

Comments on this clone: Different DNA sequences within this sample yield the same CDR3. The V and J genes are TRBV28 and TRBJ1-5, with D perhaps matching TRBD1 (6 bases). Trimming left V 1 base short and J 6 bases short, with 10 bases between. The CDR3 contains 14 residues. CDR1 is MDHEN, CDR2 SYDVKM, per germline. CDR3 residues: CASSLSGGGQPQHF. In nucleotides, the CDR3 is TGTGCCAGCAGTTTATCGGGGGGCGGTCAGCCCCAGCATTTT.

The chain links TRBV3-1 (or the pseudogene TRBV3-2) to TRBJ1-2, with D possibly matching TRBD1 (6 bases). Trimming cost V 0 bases and J 3 bases, with 17 bases left between them. Germline loops: CDR1 LGHDT, CDR2 YNNKEL (reference sequence). CDR3 length: 17 amino acids. DNA for the CDR3: TGTGCCAGCAGCCAAGAGTGGGGGCGGTCGAGGGACTATGGCTACACCTTC. Translation gives CASSQEWGRSRDYGYTF.

The V call is TRBV5-5, the J call TRBJ1-2, with 7 positions matching TRBD1. The CDR3 has 15 residues. CDR1 SGHKS and CDR2 YYEKEE come from the germline V gene (reference sequence). The V segment lost 5 bases and the J segment 3 bases; nucleotides outside the gene matches: 10. CDR3 sequence reads: CASRPLVRGDYGYTF. The CDR3, as DNA: TGTGCCAGCAGACCCCTCGTCAGGGGGGACTATGGCTACACCTTC.

V usage is TRBV29-1 and J usage is TRBJ1-2, with TRBD1 matching over 8 bases. Per germline, CDR1 SQVTM and CDR2 ANQGSEA. With 3 bases clipped from V and 2 bases from J, the junction kept 5 bases outside the gene matches. The CDR3 has 14 residues. The CDR3, as DNA: TGCAGCGTTGACAGGACAGGGTCCAACTATGGCTACACCTTC. It encodes CSVDRTGSNYGYTF.

This rearrangement joins TRBV29-1 to TRBJ1-2; weak D call: TRBD1 (6 bases). Germline V lookup: CDR1 SQVTM, CDR2 ANQGSEA. CDR3 length: 14 residues. Trimming took off 7 bases at V and 3 bases at J, with 18 bases between the two ends. DNA for the CDR3: TGCAGCGCCCTCACCCCGGACAGCTACTATGGCTACACCTTC. Its protein product is CSALTPDSYYGYTF.

This clone showed up just a few times. The chain joins TRBV7-6 to TRBJ2-5; 9 nucleotides align to TRBD2. The germline CDR1 and CDR2 sequences are SGHVS and FNYEAQ. The CDR3 totals 18 residues. V lost 3 bases to trimming and J lost 5 bases; unmatched junction nucleotides: 16. The CDR3 is CASSFNRAGGPPRETQYF. The CDR3 DNA follows: TGTGCCAGCAGCTTCAACAGAGCGGGGGGCCCGCCGAGGGAGACCCAGTACTTC. The full variable domain, with the rest looked up from reference TRBV7-6 and TRBJ2-5, is GAGVSQSPRYKVTKRGQDVALRCDPISGHVSLYWYRQALGQGPEFLTYFNYEAQQDKSGLPNDRFSAERPEGSISTLTIQRTEQRDSAMYRCASSFNRAGGPPRETQYFGPGTRLLVL.